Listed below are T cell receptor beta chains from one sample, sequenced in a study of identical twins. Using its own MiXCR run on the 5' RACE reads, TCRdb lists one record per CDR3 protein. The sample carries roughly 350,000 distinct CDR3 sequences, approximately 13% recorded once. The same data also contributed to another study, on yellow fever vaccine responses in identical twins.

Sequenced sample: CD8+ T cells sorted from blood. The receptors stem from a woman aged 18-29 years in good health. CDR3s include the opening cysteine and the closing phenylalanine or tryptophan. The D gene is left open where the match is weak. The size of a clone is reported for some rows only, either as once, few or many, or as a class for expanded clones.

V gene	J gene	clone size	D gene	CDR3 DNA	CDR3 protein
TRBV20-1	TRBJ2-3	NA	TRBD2	TGCAGTGCTAGAGGACTAGCGGAACTCACAGATACGCAGTATTTT	CSARGLAELTDTQYF
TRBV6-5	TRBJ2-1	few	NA	TGTGCCAGCAGTTACTCATCCAGTGGGGGGGCAGGCAATGAGCAGTTCTTC	CASSYSSSGGAGNEQFF
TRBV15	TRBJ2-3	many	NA	TGTGCCACCAGCATCGGGGTTCCAGATACGCAGTATTTT	CATSIGVPDTQYF
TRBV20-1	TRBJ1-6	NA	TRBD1	TGCAGTCCCTCTCCGGGACAGGGGTCCGCATCTTATAATTCACCCCTCCACTTT	CSPSPGQGSASYNSPLHF
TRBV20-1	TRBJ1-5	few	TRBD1	TGCAGTGCTAGAGAACAGGGGGCTGGGCAGCCCCAGCATTTT	CSAREQGAGQPQHF
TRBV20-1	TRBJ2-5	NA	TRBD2	TGCAGTGCTAGAGATTGGGGACTAGCGGGAGGGCCACCAGAGACCCAGTACTTC	CSARDWGLAGGPPETQYF
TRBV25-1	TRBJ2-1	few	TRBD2	TGTGCCACCCTCGTTAAGACTAGCGGGGACAATGAGCAGTTCTTC	CATLVKTSGDNEQFF
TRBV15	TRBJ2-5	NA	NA	TGTGCCACCAGCAGAGATATGGAGTACCAAGAGACCCAGTACTTC	CATSRDMEYQETQYF
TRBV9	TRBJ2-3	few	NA	TGTGCCAGCAGCCTGCGGGCAGGGGCTGGTGCAGATACGCAGTATTTT	CASSLRAGAGADTQYF
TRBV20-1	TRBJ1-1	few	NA	TGCAGTGCCCACCCCGTAGGGAACACTGAAGCTTTCTTT	CSAHPVGNTEAFF
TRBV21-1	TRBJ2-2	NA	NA	TGTGCCAGCAGCAAAAGGGCAAAGACCGGGGACCTGTTTTTT	CASSKRAKTGDLFF